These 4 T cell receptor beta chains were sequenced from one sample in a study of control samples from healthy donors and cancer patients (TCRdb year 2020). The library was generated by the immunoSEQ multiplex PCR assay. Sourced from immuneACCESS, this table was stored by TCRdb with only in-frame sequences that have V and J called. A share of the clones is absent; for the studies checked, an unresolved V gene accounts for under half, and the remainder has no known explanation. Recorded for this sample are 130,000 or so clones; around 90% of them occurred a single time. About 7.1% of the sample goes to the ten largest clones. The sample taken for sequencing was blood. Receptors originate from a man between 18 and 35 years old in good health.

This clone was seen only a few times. The CDR3 protein is CASSRVGQGNEKLFF. CDR3 nucleotides: TGTGCCAGCAGCCGCGTGGGACAGGGTAATGAAAAACTGTTTTTT. The chain links TRBV5-4 to TRBJ1-4, with 9 bases fitting TRBD1. CDR3 length: 15 residues. The germline CDR1 and CDR2 sequences are SGHNT and YYREEE (reference sequence). After removal of 4 bases from V and 4 bases from J, the junction contained 5 bases not matched to a gene.

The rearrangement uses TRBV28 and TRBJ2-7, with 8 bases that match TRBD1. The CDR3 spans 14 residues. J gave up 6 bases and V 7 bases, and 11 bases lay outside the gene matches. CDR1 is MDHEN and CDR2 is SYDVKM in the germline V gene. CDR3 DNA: TGTGCCAGCACGACTCCCGGGACAGGTATCGAGCAGTACTTC. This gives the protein CASTTPGTGIEQYF.

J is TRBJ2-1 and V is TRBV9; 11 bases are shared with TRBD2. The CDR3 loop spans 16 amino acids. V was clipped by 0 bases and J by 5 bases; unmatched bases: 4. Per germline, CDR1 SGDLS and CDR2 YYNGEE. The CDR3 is CASSVDLAGGHNEQFF. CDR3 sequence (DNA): TGTGCCAGCAGCGTAGATCTAGCGGGGGGACACAATGAGCAGTTCTTC.

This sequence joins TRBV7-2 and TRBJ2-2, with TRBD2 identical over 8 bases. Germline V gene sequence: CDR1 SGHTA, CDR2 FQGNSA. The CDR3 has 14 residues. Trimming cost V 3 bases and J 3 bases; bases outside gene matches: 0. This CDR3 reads CASSFSGDTGELFF. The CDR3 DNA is TGTGCCAGCAGCTTTAGCGGGGACACCGGGGAGCTGTTTTTT.